Below, one T cell receptor (beta chain) is given with its context. The antigen is not known. This sample is drawn from a study of chemoradiotherapy in HPV16-positive cancers. Study-level background: Functional T-cell assays on two HPV16-positive patients' cells defined candidate HPV-specific clones and common TCR motifs.

Sequencing used immunoSEQ multiplex PCR; TCRdb keeps in-frame clones, though not all of them. The sample includes around 13,000 clones, roughly 89% seen only once; the top ten take more than 20%. Over chemoradiotherapy, repertoires were sampled more than once. Trimming took off 2 bases at V and 8 bases at J, with 12 bases between the two ends. Per the germline V gene, CDR1 is WSHSY and CDR2 is SAAADI. The CDR3 length is 14 residues. Study-level results: HPV-responsive T-cell expansion during chemoradiotherapy was linked to improved recurrence-free survival in HPV16-positive patients. Candidate HPV-specific clones and E7-related TCR motifs grew in tumor during treatment.

This chain links TRBV10-2 with TRBJ1-4; D is unresolved. The sequencing here drew on blood, taken from a patient who underwent chemoradiotherapy. The receptor was isolated from a human donor with HPV-associated anogenital cancer. The CDR3 coding sequence is TGCGCCAGCAGTGAGATAGCGGGAGGGGAAAAACTGTTTTTT. Residues: CASSEIAGGEKLFF.